Below, 5 T cell receptor beta chains from the same sample are listed, as sequenced in a study of T cell changes during pregnancy in multiple sclerosis. The data were produced by immunoSEQ multiplex PCR, yet TCRdb's version contains in-frame clones alone and is incomplete. The sample has approximately 25,000 clones; about nine tenths are singletons. Sequencing used CD8+ T cells from peripheral blood mononuclear cells, obtained in the second trimester of pregnancy. The receptors stem from a female donor with multiple sclerosis, enrolled in a pregnancy study.

This clone appeared a single time. The V call is TRBV4-1, the J call TRBJ1-5; 7 nucleotides agree with TRBD1. The germline gives CDR1 MGHRA, CDR2 YSYEKL. V was clipped by 3 bases and J by 7 bases; unmatched bases: 9. CDR3 size: 15 residues. The CDR3 DNA reads as TGCGCCAGCAGCCAGACAGAGGGGGCTGGGCAGCCCCAGCATTTT. It is translated as CASSQTEGAGQPQHF.

V and J are TRBV7-9 and TRBJ2-7; 7 bases line up with TRBD2. Looked up from germline, CDR1 is SEHNR and CDR2 is FQNEAQ (reference sequence). V was pared by 5 bases and J by 4 bases, with 11 bases of the junction left unmatched. The CDR3 sequence is 15 residues long. CDR3 DNA sequence: TGTGCCAGCAGCATGATGACGGGGGGTGGGTACGAGCAGTACTTC. Protein: CASSMMTGGGYEQYF. The whole variable domain, remainder taken from reference TRBV7-9 and TRBJ2-7, is DTGVSQNPRHKITKRGQNVTFRCDPISEHNRLYWYRQTLGQGPEFLTYFQNEAQLEKSRLLSDRFSAERPKGSFSTLEIQRTEQGDSAMYLCASSMMTGGGYEQYFGPGTRLTVT.

For this clone: A read error may account for a junction end that differs from germline. The V call is TRBV4-1, the J call TRBJ2-3; D possibly corresponds to TRBD1 (7 bases). The V gene's germline CDR1 is MGHRA and CDR2 YSYEKL. This CDR3 is 12 amino acids long. Here the CDR3 DNA reads TGCGCCAGCAGCCAGGAGGGGGCGCGGCAGCTTTTT. Amino acids: CASSQEGARQLF.

The chain joins TRBV9 to TRBJ1-1, with D possibly TRBD1 on 6 matching bases. V lost 3 bases, J lost 8 bases, and 11 bases lay in between. Germline values: CDR1 SGDLS, CDR2 YYNGEE. The CDR3 loop spans 12 amino acids. CDR3 amino acids: CASSATGTEAFF. DNA for the CDR3: TGTGCCAGCAGCGCCACCGGGACAGAAGCTTTCTTT.

The chain uses TRBV10-1 and TRBJ1-1, with D possibly TRBD1 on 5 matching bases. CDR3 length equals 13 residues. V was clipped by 0 bases and J by 7 bases, with 9 bases between them. Germline V gives CDR1 WNHNN, CDR2 SYGVQD (reference sequence). CDR3 in DNA: TGCGCCAGCAGTGAGTCTGAGACAGTTGAAGCTTTCTTT. Protein: CASSESETVEAFF.